The rows below give T cell receptor beta chains drawn from one sample of a study of blood T cell repertoires in COVID-19. Profiling relied on immunoSEQ multiplex PCR, and the TCRdb table lists in-frame clones only, not all of them. The table lists roughly 220,000 clones, around 86% of them singletons. Specimen: peripheral blood. The source of these receptors is a woman aged 80 or older with COVID-19, enrolled during active disease. Both conserved end residues are part of each CDR3. A D gene is named only where the DNA matches it firmly. Clone size is not always given. Where it is, it says once, few, many or a class for expanded clones.

clone size	V gene	D gene	J gene	CDR3 DNA	CDR3 protein
.	TRBV27	TRBD1	TRBJ1-5	TGTGCCAGCAGCCGGGACAGGGGGAATCAGCCCCAGCATTTT	CASSRDRGNQPQHF
once	TRBV18	TRBD1	TRBJ1-1	TGTGCCAGCTCACCAGGACAGGGCACTGAAGCTTTCTTT	CASSPGQGTEAFF
.	TRBV3-1/TRBV3-2	.	TRBJ1-5	TGTGCCAGCAGTCCGGGGGGACTTCATCAGCCCCAGCATTTT	CASSPGGLHQPQHF
.	TRBV6-5	TRBD1	TRBJ1-4	TGTGCCAGTCAACGACAGGGGAATGAAAAACTGTTTTTT	CASQRQGNEKLFF
.	TRBV5-1	TRBD1	TRBJ1-2	TGCGCCAGCAGCTTGGGGACAGGCCTTCTCGATTTTTGCTTC	CASSLGTGLLDFCF
.	TRBV11-3	.	TRBJ2-1	TGTGCCAGCAGCTTAGGTCTAGCTATGAACAATGAGCAGTTCTTC	CASSLGLAMNNEQFF
.	TRBV9	.	TRBJ2-3	TGTGCCAGCAGCGTAGATCCCCCCGGGGATACGCAGTATTTT	CASSVDPPGDTQYF
.	TRBV7-9	.	TRBJ2-6	TGTGCCAGCAGCTTATCCCAAGGACACTCTGGGGCCAACGTCCTGACTTTC	CASSLSQGHSGANVLTF
.	TRBV18	TRBD2	TRBJ2-7	TGTGCCAGCTCACCAAGGGTCGGAAGTACGGGAGGCGAGCAGTACTTC	CASSPRVGSTGGEQYF
.	TRBV28	TRBD2	TRBJ2-7	TGTGCCAGCAGTTTCGTAGCGGGAGGGACCTACGAGCAGTACTTC	CASSFVAGGTYEQYF
.	TRBV4-2	.	TRBJ2-3	TGTGCCAGCACCACGGACTATAATACGCAGTATTTT	CASTTDYNTQYF
.	TRBV7-6	TRBD2	TRBJ2-5	TGTGCCAGCAGCCCAATAGCGGGAGTACGAGAGACCCAGTACTTC	CASSPIAGVRETQYF
few	TRBV19	.	TRBJ2-1	TGTGCCAGTGGGGAAGGAGGGAGCTCCTACAATGAGCAGTTCTTC	CASGEGGSSYNEQFF
.	TRBV30	TRBD2	TRBJ2-1	TGTGCCTGGAGTGTAGGAGGTAGCGGGAGTAATGAGCAGTTCTTC	CAWSVGGSGSNEQFF
.	TRBV7-9	.	TRBJ2-1	TGTGCCAGCAGCTGGGCTCCCCCAGCCCATGAGCAGTTCTTC	CASSWAPPAHEQFF
.	TRBV14	.	TRBJ1-5	TGTGCCAGCAGCCATCGGGGATCCAATCAGCCCCAGCATTTT	CASSHRGSNQPQHF
.	TRBV6-4	TRBD1	TRBJ2-2	TGTGCCAGCAGTGAGGACAGGGGCCGGGGCACCGGGGAGCTGTTTTTT	CASSEDRGRGTGELFF
.	TRBV5-1	.	TRBJ1-6	TGCGCCAGCAGCTTGGAGGGGTACACGGGCAGTTCACCCCTCCACTTT	CASSLEGYTGSSPLHF
.	TRBV4-2	.	TRBJ1-6	TGTGCCAGCAGCCAAGATCCGACAACTAATTCACCCCTCCACTTT	CASSQDPTTNSPLHF
.	TRBV4-2	.	TRBJ2-6	TGTGCCAGCAGCCAAGGTAGCTCTGGGGCCAACGTCCTGACTTTC	CASSQGSSGANVLTF
.	TRBV30	.	TRBJ1-5	TGTGCCTGGAGTAACAGGGGCAATCAGCCCCAGCATTTT	CAWSNRGNQPQHF
many	TRBV3-1/TRBV3-2	.	TRBJ1-1	TGTGCCAGCAGCGCTACCTGGGAAGCTTTCTTT	CASSATWEAFF
.	TRBV6-4	.	TRBJ1-5	TGTGCCAGCAGTGAGGGGCCTTTGAAGCCCCAGCATTTT	CASSEGPLKPQHF
.	TRBV7-3	TRBD1	TRBJ1-2	TGTGCCAGCAGCGCCCCGGGACAGGGGGACTATGGCTACACCTTC	CASSAPGQGDYGYTF
.	TRBV4-1	.	TRBJ1-1	TGCGCCAGCAGCCAAGTCTGGGCGGGGGGCTCTGAAGCTTTCTTT	CASSQVWAGGSEAFF